This TCR beta chain was identified in a study of blood T cell repertoires in COVID-19. Overall study context: From the United States, Italy and Spain came samples of acute and convalescent COVID-19. PBMCs, B-cell-depleted T cells, or T cells provided the cDNA or gDNA that made up the material.

CDR1 SGHDT and CDR2 YYEEEE come from the germline V gene. The V gene end was trimmed by 3 bases and the J gene end by 3 bases; junction bases not matched to a gene: 10. This CDR3 region has 17 residues. Sequencing was performed with immunoSEQ multiplex PCR; in TCRdb, only in-frame clones are kept and a portion is missing. The table has tens of thousands of clones, roughly 91% seen once. The rearrangement uses TRBV5-6 and TRBJ2-2, with TRBD1 identical over 8 bases. The sequencing input was peripheral blood. The TCR sequence derives from a woman of 80 years or more with active COVID-19. The CDR3 DNA follows: TGTGCCAGCAGCTCGTACGACAGGGGTATCTACACCGGGGAGCTGTTTTTT. Translation gives CASSSYDRGIYTGELFF.